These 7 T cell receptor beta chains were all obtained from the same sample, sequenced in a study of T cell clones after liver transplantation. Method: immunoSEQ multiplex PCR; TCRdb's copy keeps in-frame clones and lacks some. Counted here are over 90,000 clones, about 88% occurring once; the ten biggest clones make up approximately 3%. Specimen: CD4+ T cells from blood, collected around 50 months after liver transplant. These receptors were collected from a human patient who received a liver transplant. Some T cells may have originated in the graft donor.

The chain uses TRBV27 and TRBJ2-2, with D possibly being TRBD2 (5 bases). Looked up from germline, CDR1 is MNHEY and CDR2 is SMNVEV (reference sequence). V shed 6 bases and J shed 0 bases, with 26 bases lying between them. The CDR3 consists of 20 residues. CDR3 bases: TGTGCCAGCAGGGTCAGCTCGCGGGCACGTCAACTTCCGAACACCGGGGAGCTGTTTTTT. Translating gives CASRVSSRARQLPNTGELFF.

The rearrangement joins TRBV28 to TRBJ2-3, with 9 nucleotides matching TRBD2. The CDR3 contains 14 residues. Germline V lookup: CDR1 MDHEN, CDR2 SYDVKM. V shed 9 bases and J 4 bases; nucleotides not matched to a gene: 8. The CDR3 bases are TGTGCCAGAAGGGGGCGGGAGGGACCAGATACGCAGTATTTT. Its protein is CARRGREGPDTQYF.

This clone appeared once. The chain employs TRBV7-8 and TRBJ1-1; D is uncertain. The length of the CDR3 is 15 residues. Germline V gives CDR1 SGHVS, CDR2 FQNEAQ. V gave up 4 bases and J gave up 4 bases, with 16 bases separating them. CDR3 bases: TGTGCCAGCAGCTCTCGAACGAGGAAGGCCACTGAAGCTTTCTTT. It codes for CASSSRTRKATEAFF. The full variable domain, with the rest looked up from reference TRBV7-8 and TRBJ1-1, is GAGVSQSPRYKVAKRGQDVALRCDPISGHVSLFWYQQALGQGPEFLTYFQNEAQLDKSGLPSDRFFAERPEGSVSTLKIQRTQQEDSAVYLCASSSRTRKATEAFFGQGTRLTVV.

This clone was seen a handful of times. CDR3 amino acids: CASSLTRQGYTF. As DNA, the CDR3 is TGTGCCAGCAGCTTAACACGACAGGGCTACACCTTC. This rearrangement joins TRBV7-9 to TRBJ1-2, with D tentatively TRBD1 (5 bases). V was trimmed by 2 bases and J by 8 bases, leaving 9 bases between them. The germline V gene encodes CDR1 SEHNR and CDR2 FQNEAQ (reference sequence). The CDR3 contains 12 residues.

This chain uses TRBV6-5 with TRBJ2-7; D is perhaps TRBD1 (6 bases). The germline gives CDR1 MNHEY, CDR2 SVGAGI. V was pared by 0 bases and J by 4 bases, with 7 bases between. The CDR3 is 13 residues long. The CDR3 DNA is TGTGCCAGCAGTTACTCGACAGGTTACGAGCAGTACTTC. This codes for CASSYSTGYEQYF.

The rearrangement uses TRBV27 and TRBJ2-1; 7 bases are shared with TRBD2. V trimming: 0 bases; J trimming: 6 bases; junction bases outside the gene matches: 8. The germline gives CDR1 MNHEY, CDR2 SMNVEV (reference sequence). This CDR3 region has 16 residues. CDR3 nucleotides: TGTGCCAGCAGTTTATCGCTAGCGGCCTCCCTCAATGAGCAGTTCTTC. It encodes CASSLSLAASLNEQFF.

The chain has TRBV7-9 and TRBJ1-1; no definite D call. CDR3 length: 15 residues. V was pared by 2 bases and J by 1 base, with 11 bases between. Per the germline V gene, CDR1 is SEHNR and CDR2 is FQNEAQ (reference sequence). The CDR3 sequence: CASSLISGRNTEAFF. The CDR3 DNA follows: TGTGCCAGCAGCTTAATATCCGGGAGGAACACTGAAGCTTTCTTT.